The 6 T cell receptor beta chains given below trace back to one sample, sequenced in a study of blood T cells in healthy people across ages. The authors ran a second PCR of about 7 to 11 cycles using a sample-barcoded 5' primer and a J-beta primer mix. TCRdb passed the 5' RACE reads through MiXCR, listing each CDR3 protein once. This sample has about 1.6 million distinct CDR3 sequences; 30% to 40% occur once, and the top ten carry approximately 10%. Sequencing was performed on blood. These receptors all stem from a woman aged 25-40 years in good health.

V and J are TRBV20-1 and TRBJ2-7, with D perhaps TRBD1 or TRBD2 (5 bases each). This CDR3 comprises 11 residues. The ends were cut back, 6 bases at V and 4 bases at J, with 10 bases in the middle. CDR1 DFQATT and CDR2 SNEGSKA come from the germline V gene (reference sequence). For the CDR3, the DNA is TGCAGTGCCGGGGCGGAATACGAGCAGTACTTC. Protein: CSAGAEYEQYF.

The genes are TRBV5-1 and TRBJ2-5; tentative D call: TRBD1 (5 bases). V was cut by 5 bases and J by 2 bases, with 16 bases left in between. Germline CDR1 and CDR2: SGHRS and YFSETQ. This CDR3 region has 15 residues. CDR3 sequence reads: CASSSTPRQQETQYF. CDR3 DNA: TGCGCCAGCAGTTCTACACCGAGACAGCAAGAGACCCAGTACTTC.

CDR3 residues: CASSSDREDPGYTF. The CDR3, as DNA: TGTGCCAGCAGTTCGGACAGGGAGGACCCTGGCTACACCTTC. The chain joins TRBV27 to TRBJ1-2, with 8 bases matching TRBD1. The CDR3 runs to 14 residues. J lost 7 bases, V lost 4 bases, and 8 bases had no gene match. Germline CDR1 is MNHEY and CDR2 is SMNVEV (reference sequence).

CDR3: CASSHSRGSGRFYEQYF. Written as DNA, the CDR3 is TGTGCCAGCAGCCACTCGAGAGGGTCCGGGAGGTTCTACGAGCAGTACTTC. This rearrangement joins TRBV27 to TRBJ2-7, with 7 bases that match TRBD2. J lost 3 bases, V lost 6 bases, and 17 bases had no gene match. The CDR3 sequence is 17 residues long. Germline values: CDR1 MNHEY, CDR2 SMNVEV (reference sequence).

This rearrangement joins TRBV29-1 to TRBJ1-2, with 11 bases aligning to TRBD1. J gave up 4 bases and V 7 bases, and 14 bases lay outside the gene matches. There are 16 residues in the CDR3. CDR1 SQVTM and CDR2 ANQGSEA come from the germline V gene. CDR3 amino acids: CSAILGQGVLSYGYTF. As DNA, the CDR3 is TGCAGCGCCATCTTGGGACAGGGGGTCTTAAGCTATGGCTACACCTTC.

This sequence joins TRBV20-1 and TRBJ2-7, with D perhaps TRBD1 (5 bases). The V and J ends lost 1 base and 0 bases respectively, with 10 bases between them. The CDR3 runs to 14 residues. Looked up from germline, CDR1 is DFQATT and CDR2 is SNEGSKA (reference sequence). As DNA, the CDR3 is TGCAGTGCTAGAGGGACATACAGCTCCTACGAGCAGTACTTC. Protein product: CSARGTYSSYEQYF.